The clone carrying this T cell receptor beta chain occurred many times. What it binds is unknown. The data were obtained in a study of identical twins. General study points: Twins' surplus sharing was weaker for beta out-of-frame sequences.

The CDR3 is 12 amino acids. Per the germline V gene, CDR1 is LNHNV and CDR2 is YYDKDF (reference sequence). V lost 0 bases, J lost 8 bases, and 4 bases lay in between. MiXCR, run by TCRdb on the 5' RACE reads, gives a single entry per CDR3 protein. This sample yields about 570,000 distinct CDR3 sequences, of which 9.6% are seen a single time; 2.5% to 3% belongs to the top ten. This same sample was also taken into another study, of yellow fever vaccine responses in identical twins.

The rearrangement joins TRBV15 to TRBJ2-2; D uncertain. The specimen sequenced was PBMCs. The clonotype comes from a young woman in good health. The CDR3 reads CATSREGGELFF. The CDR3, as DNA: TGTGCCACCAGCAGAGAGGGGGGGGAGCTGTTTTTT.